This is a list of T cell receptor beta chains from one sample in a study of CD8+ T cells in alopecia areata. Data came from immunoSEQ multiplex PCR; TCRdb stores just in-frame clones and leaves some out. The table shows roughly 110,000 clones, with 84% occurring only once. Sequencing used CD8+ T cells sorted from blood, obtained at week 24, from a patient treated with tofacitinib. These receptor sequences come from a human donor with alopecia areata. Each CDR3 is given with its conserved first and last residue. The D gene is left open where the match is weak. Clone size is not always given. Where it is, it says once, few, many or a class for expanded clones.

d_gene,abundance,j_gene,v_gene,CDR3aa,CDR3nt
TRBD2,-,TRBJ2-5,TRBV4-1,CASSSKRGGKETQYF,TGCGCCAGCAGCTCCAAGCGGGGGGGAAAGGAGACCCAGTACTTC
-,-,TRBJ1-4,TRBV15,CATSSRREFYEKLFF,TGTGCCACCAGCAGCAGGAGGGAGTTTTATGAAAAACTGTTTTTT
TRBD2,-,TRBJ2-5,TRBV4-3,CASSQEESGGAGETQYF,TGCGCCAGCAGCCAGGAAGAGTCCGGGGGGGCGGGAGAGACCCAGTACTTC
TRBD1,-,TRBJ2-2,TRBV11-2,CASSLVGQGVTGELFF,TGTGCCAGCAGCTTAGTGGGACAGGGGGTGACCGGGGAGCTGTTTTTT
-,-,TRBJ2-7,TRBV4-1,CASSHGTGSYEQYF,TGCGCCAGCAGCCATGGCACTGGCTCCTACGAGCAGTACTTC
-,-,TRBJ2-7,TRBV27,CASSLGRPYEQYF,TGTGCCAGCAGTTTGGGACGGCCCTACGAGCAGTACTTC
-,once,TRBJ2-1,TRBV6-6,CASSYQIEGVEQFF,TGTGCCAGCAGTTACCAGATCGAGGGGGTTGAGCAGTTCTTC
-,-,TRBJ2-3,TRBV23-1,CASSQSQYRPGYF,TGCGCCAGCAGTCAATCCCAATACAGACCTGGGTATTTT
-,-,TRBJ2-1,TRBV7-8,CASSLSHGVNSYNEQFF,TGTGCCAGCAGCTTATCCCACGGGGTAAACTCCTACAATGAGCAGTTCTTC
-,-,TRBJ2-7,TRBV4-3,CASSQDSGDSSYEQYF,TGCGCCAGCAGCCAAGATTCGGGGGACAGCTCCTACGAGCAGTACTTC
-,-,TRBJ2-1,TRBV4-1,CASSRTISTEQFF,TGCGCCAGCAGCCGGACGATCTCTACTGAGCAGTTCTTC
-,-,TRBJ2-6,TRBV25-1,CASSTSGANVLTF,TGTGCCAGCAGTACCTCTGGGGCCAACGTCCTGACTTTC
TRBD2,-,TRBJ2-3,TRBV29-1,CSVTVAGGYGRADTQYF,TGCAGCGTGACCGTAGCGGGGGGTTATGGGCGCGCAGATACGCAGTATTTT
-,-,TRBJ1-6,TRBV27,CASSPSTRADSPLHF,TGTGCCAGCAGTCCCTCAACACGGGCCGATTCACCCCTCCACTTT
TRBD1,-,TRBJ2-3,TRBV4-3,CASSRGQGATDTQYF,TGCGCCAGCAGCAGGGGACAGGGTGCAACAGATACGCAGTATTTT
-,-,TRBJ2-5,TRBV13,CASSLGRASGETQYF,TGTGCCAGCAGCTTAGGACGGGCCTCCGGGGAGACCCAGTACTTC
-,-,TRBJ2-5,TRBV28,CASSYFGLEETQYF,TGTGCCAGCAGTTACTTCGGGCTGGAGGAGACCCAGTACTTC
TRBD1,once,TRBJ2-5,TRBV7-9,CASSPRSVTGDGETQYF,TGTGCCAGCAGCCCTCGCTCCGTGACAGGGGACGGGGAGACCCAGTACTTC
-,-,TRBJ2-3,TRBV27,CASSPTFTDTQYF,TGTGCCAGCAGTCCCACGTTTACAGATACGCAGTATTTT
-,-,TRBJ2-1,TRBV5-1,CASSLFPGQQFF,TGCGCCAGCAGCCTTTTTCCGGGGCAGCAGTTCTTC
-,once,TRBJ2-5,TRBV29-1,CSVPPANHQETQYF,TGCAGCGTTCCGCCGGCGAACCACCAAGAGACCCAGTACTTC
TRBD1,-,TRBJ2-2,TRBV29-1,CSVVTGVDTGELFF,TGCAGCGTTGTGACAGGGGTAGACACCGGGGAGCTGTTTTTT
-,few,TRBJ2-3,TRBV29-1,CSVEGGDTQYF,TGCAGCGTTGAGGGCGGGGATACGCAGTATTTT
TRBD1,-,TRBJ2-1,TRBV6-5,CASSLGTGVVNEQFF,TGTGCCAGCAGCCTAGGGACAGGGGTTGTCAATGAGCAGTTCTTC
TRBD2,-,TRBJ2-1,TRBV6-5,CASSYSKLAGGSEQFF,TGTGCCAGCAGTTACTCGAAACTAGCGGGGGGGAGTGAGCAGTTCTTC
-,-,TRBJ2-7,TRBV7-9,CASSLTYEQYF,TGTGCCAGCAGCTTAACATACGAGCAGTACTTC
-,-,TRBJ2-1,TRBV2,CASSSRGGNSYNEQFF,TGTGCCAGCAGCTCTAGGGGGGGGAACTCCTACAATGAGCAGTTCTTC
-,-,TRBJ2-4,TRBV7-9,CASSTTDSRKNIQYF,TGTGCCAGCAGCACCACGGACAGTAGGAAAAACATTCAGTACTTC
-,-,TRBJ2-7,TRBV21-1,CASSTLSGQGYEQYF,TGTGCCAGCAGCACCTTGTCCGGACAGGGCTACGAGCAGTACTTC
-,-,TRBJ1-1,TRBV7-6,CASSPAAGWNTEAFF,TGTGCCAGCAGCCCGGCGGCAGGTTGGAACACTGAAGCTTTCTTT
-,-,TRBJ1-2,TRBV30,CAGVGSGYTF,TGTGCCGGAGTAGGAAGTGGCTACACCTTC
-,-,TRBJ1-1,TRBV2,CASSSKWVVNTEAFF,TGTGCCAGCAGTTCCAAATGGGTCGTGAACACTGAAGCTTTCTTT
TRBD2,-,TRBJ2-1,TRBV4-2,CASSQEGAGGYNEQFF,TGTGCCAGCAGCCAAGAGGGTGCGGGGGGGTACAATGAGCAGTTCTTC
-,-,TRBJ2-3,TRBV2,CASSDPGTQVDTQYF,TGTGCCAGCAGTGATCCGGGAACCCAAGTAGATACGCAGTATTTT
-,-,TRBJ1-2,TRBV6-5,CASSPGDYGYTF,TGTGCCAGCAGTCCCGGGGACTATGGCTACACCTTC